The 30 T cell receptor beta chains below were found in one sample sequenced in a study of blood T cell repertoires in COVID-19. Some clones are missing from TCRdb's copy, which holds only in-frame ones; the method was immunoSEQ multiplex PCR. The sample yields approximately 72,000 clones, nearly 90% seen once. Sequencing input: peripheral blood. The receptor set was obtained from a man between 60 and 75 years old with acute or convalescent COVID-19.

The rearrangement uses TRBV30 and TRBJ1-4, with D maybe TRBD1 (6 bases). The CDR3 is made up of 14 amino acids. Deletions cut 2 bases from V and 7 bases from J, with 14 bases between. CDR1 GTSNPN and CDR2 SVGIG come from the germline V gene (reference sequence). In nucleotides, the CDR3 is TGTGCCTGGAGTAATACCGGGACACCTGAAAAACTGTTTTTT. Protein: CAWSNTGTPEKLFF.

The genes are TRBV29-1 and TRBJ2-1; 7 nucleotides line up with TRBD1. Germline loops: CDR1 SQVTM, CDR2 ANQGSEA. The J segment lost 3 bases and the V segment lost 4 bases, leaving 12 bases of the junction unmatched. The CDR3 runs 16 residues. The CDR3, as DNA: TGCAGCGTTGCCAAGACACAGGGGAACTACTACAATGAGCAGTTCTTC. Protein product: CSVAKTQGNYYNEQFF.

This rearrangement joins TRBV24-1 to TRBJ2-7; the match to TRBD1 covers 9 bases. Losses at the gene ends were 4 bases for V and 2 bases for J; bases not matched to a gene: 8. The CDR3 has 16 residues. Germline V lookup: CDR1 KGHDR, CDR2 SFDVKD. The CDR3: CATSDPGTGLTYEQYF. CDR3 in DNA: TGTGCCACCAGTGACCCCGGGACAGGGCTAACCTACGAGCAGTACTTC.

A few counts support this clone. The chain's CDR3 is CASSYARTGAYEQYF. CDR3 in DNA: TGTGCCAGCAGTTACGCCCGGACAGGGGCCTACGAGCAGTACTTC. The V gene is TRBV6-5, the J gene TRBJ2-7; 9 nucleotides match TRBD1. J gave up 2 bases and V 2 bases, and 4 bases lay outside the gene matches. The germline gives CDR1 MNHEY, CDR2 SVGAGI. The CDR3 length is 15 residues.

V usage is TRBV7-8 and J usage is TRBJ1-2, with 7 bases identical to TRBD1. CDR1 and CDR2 (germline): SGHVS, FQNEAQ. The CDR3 has 16 amino acids. V lost 6 bases to trimming and J lost 2 bases; unmatched junction nucleotides: 12. In nucleotides, the CDR3 is TGTGCCAGCAGTCTTGGGACAGTAAATAAAAACTATGGCTACACCTTC. It encodes CASSLGTVNKNYGYTF.

The chain uses TRBV10-2 and TRBJ2-3; a possible D gene is TRBD2 (5 bases). V gave up 6 bases and J gave up 3 bases, with 19 bases separating them. CDR3 length: 16 residues. Germline assignment: CDR1 WSHSY and CDR2 SAAADI. The CDR3 protein is CASSLRAVYGTDTQYF. CDR3 in DNA: TGCGCCAGCAGCTTGAGGGCGGTTTACGGGACAGATACGCAGTATTTT.

This chain connects TRBV19 to TRBJ1-2, with 8 bases fitting TRBD1. The V gene end was trimmed by 8 bases and the J gene end by 9 bases; junction bases not matched to a gene: 11. The CDR3 is 13 amino acids. Germline CDR1 reads LNHDA; CDR2 reads SQIVND (reference sequence). CDR3 DNA: TGTGCCAGTGAGACCCAGGGGGCGCAGAGCTACACCTTC. Encoded protein: CASETQGAQSYTF.

The chain couples TRBV9 to TRBJ1-3; D possibly corresponds to TRBD1 (5 bases). The CDR3 contains 15 residues. V lost 5 bases to trimming and J lost 0 bases, with 12 bases between them. The V gene's germline CDR1 is SGDLS and CDR2 YYNGEE. CDR3 amino acids: CASSLRGISGNTIYF. The CDR3 region has the DNA TGTGCCAGCAGTCTCCGGGGGATCTCTGGAAACACCATATATTTT.

This CDR3 reads CASSLVLGGAEAFF. In DNA form, the CDR3 reads TGCGCCAGCAGCTTGGTTTTGGGGGGAGCTGAAGCTTTCTTT. The chain joins TRBV5-1 to TRBJ1-1, with D tentatively TRBD1 (5 bases). Germline V gives CDR1 SGHRS, CDR2 YFSETQ. The CDR3 is 14 amino acids. Trimming stripped 0 bases from V and 6 bases from J, with 12 bases between.

This chain's CDR3 is CASSLSSRNTGELFF. CDR3 DNA sequence: TGTGCCAGCAGTTTATCTTCCAGAAACACCGGGGAGCTGTTTTTT. V and J are TRBV27 and TRBJ2-2; D gene unclear. Germline CDR1 and CDR2: MNHEY and SMNVEV (reference sequence). V lost 0 bases and J 2 bases, leaving 7 bases between the germline ends. CDR3 length equals 15 residues.

The V gene is TRBV6-6, the J gene TRBJ2-3, with TRBD1 identical over 10 bases. V shed 8 bases, J shed 3 bases, and the junction held 8 bases outside the gene matches. The CDR3 runs to 15 residues. CDR1 and CDR2 (germline): MNHNY, SVGAGI (reference sequence). The CDR3 sequence is CASVSVDRGTDTQYF. CDR3 coding DNA: TGTGCCAGCGTCAGCGTGGACAGGGGGACAGATACGCAGTATTTT.

The rearrangement links TRBV30 to TRBJ2-3; 11 bases map to TRBD1. V was pared by 0 bases and J by 6 bases, with 5 bases of the junction left unmatched. From germline, CDR1 is GTSNPN and CDR2 SVGIG (reference sequence). This CDR3 contains 15 residues. The CDR3 here is CAWSVGQGATDTQYF. In DNA form, the CDR3 reads TGTGCCTGGAGTGTAGGACAGGGGGCTACTGATACGCAGTATTTT.

The gene calls are TRBV30 and TRBJ1-1; 10 positions match TRBD1. CDR3 length: 13 residues. In germline, CDR1 is GTSNPN, CDR2 SVGIG (reference sequence). The trim removed 7 bases at V and 5 bases at J, leaving 7 bases unmatched. The CDR3, as DNA: TGTGCCTTAGCGGGACAGGGGTGGACTGAAGCTTTCTTT. Its protein product is CALAGQGWTEAFF.

This clone appeared once. The J gene is TRBJ2-7, the V gene TRBV3-1 (or the pseudogene TRBV3-2); D is unclear. The CDR3 totals 14 residues. The V gene lost 1 base and the J gene lost 3 bases, with 10 bases spanning the gap. The germline V gene encodes CDR1 LGHDT and CDR2 YNNKEL (reference sequence). The CDR3 loop reads CASSQGVVVYEQYF. CDR3 in DNA: TGTGCCAGCAGCCAAGGAGTGGTAGTCTACGAGCAGTACTTC.

This clone was detected a few times. This chain uses TRBV5-1 with TRBJ1-1; 8 nucleotides agree with TRBD1. The CDR3 has 15 residues. Germline assignment: CDR1 SGHRS and CDR2 YFSETQ. V lost 3 bases, J lost 1 base, and 5 bases stayed unmatched. The CDR3 protein is CASSYLGQGNTEAFF. In DNA form, the CDR3 reads TGCGCCAGCAGCTACTTAGGACAGGGGAACACTGAAGCTTTCTTT. Variable domain in full (rest from reference TRBV5-1 and TRBJ1-1): KAGVTQTPRYLIKTRGQQVTLSCSPISGHRSVSWYQQTPGQGLQFLFEYFSETQRNKGNFPGRFSGRQFSNSRSEMNVSTLELGDSALYLCASSYLGQGNTEAFFGQGTRLTVV.

The genes are TRBV18 and TRBJ2-5, with no clear D. Germline values: CDR1 KGHSH, CDR2 LQKENI. CDR3 length equals 13 residues. Trimming took off 1 base at V and 1 base at J, with 4 bases between the two ends. CDR3 DNA sequence: TGTGCCAGCTCACCACGCAGCCAAGAGACCCAGTACTTC. It yields the protein CASSPRSQETQYF.

The chain carries TRBV9 and TRBJ1-5; 7 bases map to TRBD1. V was clipped by 3 bases and J by 3 bases; unmatched bases: 6. Germline V lookup: CDR1 SGDLS, CDR2 YYNGEE. The CDR3 loop spans 15 amino acids. The CDR3 loop reads CASSESGTVNQPQHF. The CDR3 nucleotides read TGTGCCAGCAGCGAGTCCGGGACAGTCAATCAGCCCCAGCATTTT.

A few counts support this clone. The chain is built from TRBV5-4 and TRBJ2-2; a possible D gene is TRBD2 (5 bases). Germline CDR1 and CDR2: SGHNT and YYREEE (reference sequence). V shed 2 bases and J shed 5 bases, with 7 bases lying between them. CDR3 length: 13 residues. CDR3 in DNA: TGTGCCAGCAGCTTTACGGGAACCGGGGAGCTGTTTTTT. Translating it yields CASSFTGTGELFF.

The CDR3 loop reads CASSLKGTGVTETQYF. In nucleotides, the CDR3 is TGTGCCAGCAGCTTAAAAGGGACAGGGGTCACAGAGACCCAGTACTTC. This sequence joins TRBV7-2 and TRBJ2-5, with 10 bases identical to TRBD1. V lost 2 bases and J lost 4; bases outside the gene matches: 7. The CDR3 runs to 16 residues. Germline CDR1 SGHTA, CDR2 FQGNSA. The variable domain in full, with the rest retrieved from reference TRBV7-2 and TRBJ2-5, is GAGVSQSPSNKVTEKGKDVELRCDPISGHTALYWYRQSLGQGLEFLIYFQGNSAPDKSGLPSDRFSAERTGGSVSTLTIQRTQQEDSAVYLCASSLKGTGVTETQYFGPGTRLLVL.

This rearrangement joins TRBV18 to TRBJ2-7; a weak D match, TRBD2 (6 bases). CDR1 and CDR2 from the germline V gene are KGHSH and LQKENI. Trimming cost V 3 bases and J 5 bases, with 11 bases left between them. CDR3 size: 13 residues. The CDR3 region has the DNA TGTGCCAGCTCACCGCGTGGAGGGGACGAGCAGTACTTC. It translates to CASSPRGGDEQYF.

The rearrangement links TRBV4-1 to TRBJ1-2, with D uncertain. This CDR3 comprises 14 residues. Germline V gene data show CDR1 as MGHRA and CDR2 as YSYEKL. With 3 bases removed from V and 4 bases from J, the gap between germline ends came to 12 bases. CDR3 nucleotide sequence: TGCGCCAGCAGCCAGAACCTTTGGAGCTATGGCTACACCTTC. This gives the protein CASSQNLWSYGYTF.

The V and J genes are TRBV3-1 (or the pseudogene TRBV3-2) and TRBJ1-5, with D tentatively TRBD1 (6 bases). This CDR3 region has 15 residues. Germline CDR1 is LGHDT and CDR2 is YNNKEL (reference sequence). Trimming removed 1 base at V and 7 bases at J, with 14 bases between. In DNA form, the CDR3 reads TGTGCCAGCAGCCAAGGACGGGGGGCAATACAGCCCCAGCATTTT. This encodes CASSQGRGAIQPQHF.

The chain joins TRBV19 to TRBJ2-5; 9 bases agree with TRBD2. V shed 5 bases and J 2 bases; nucleotides not matched to a gene: 6. The CDR3 runs to 15 residues. Germline-derived CDR1 and CDR2 are LNHDA and SQIVND (reference sequence). The CDR3 region has the DNA TGTGCCAGTAGTCCTGGGACTAGCTTACAAGAGACCCAGTACTTC. Its translation is CASSPGTSLQETQYF.

This clone was picked up a small number of times. The CDR3 spells CASSQERGQGAFF. In nucleotides, the CDR3 is TGTGCCAGCAGCCAAGAACGTGGACAGGGGGCTTTCTTT. This chain links TRBV3-1 (or the pseudogene TRBV3-2) with TRBJ1-1; 9 nucleotides line up with TRBD1. This CDR3 is built from 13 residues. The germline gives CDR1 LGHDT, CDR2 YNNKEL (reference sequence). J gave up 11 bases and V 0 bases, and 4 bases lay outside the gene matches.

The chain recombines TRBV13 with TRBJ2-5; maybe TRBD2 (6 bases). With 0 bases removed from V and 4 bases from J, the gap between germline ends came to 12 bases. The germline V gene has CDR1 PRHDT and CDR2 FYEKMQ (reference sequence). The CDR3 is 15 residues long. The CDR3 DNA reads as TGTGCCAGCAGCTTAGGGCTGGTCGGGGGAGAGACCCAGTACTTC. As protein: CASSLGLVGGETQYF.

The chain links TRBV6-4 to TRBJ2-2; a possible D gene is TRBD2 (6 bases). The germline gives CDR1 MRHNA, CDR2 SNTAGT. The CDR3 is 15 amino acids. The V and J ends lost 0 bases and 5 bases respectively, with 10 bases between them. CDR3 region: CASSDSGGLTGELFF. Here the CDR3 DNA reads TGTGCCAGCAGTGACTCCGGGGGATTGACCGGGGAGCTGTTTTTT.

The rearrangement links TRBV5-1 to TRBJ2-5, with unresolved D. CDR1 and CDR2 (germline): SGHRS, YFSETQ. The CDR3 extends over 12 amino acids. V was clipped by 0 bases and J by 3 bases, with 3 bases between them. CDR3 DNA: TGCGCCAGCAGCTTGGGTAAAGAGACCCAGTACTTC. This translates into CASSLGKETQYF.

The V and J genes are TRBV7-9 and TRBJ2-1, with TRBD2 as a possible D gene (5 bases). Germline CDR1 is SEHNR and CDR2 is FQNEAQ (reference sequence). The V end was cut by 6 bases, the J end by 8 bases, with 17 bases between. The CDR3 is made up of 14 amino acids. In DNA, the CDR3 is TGTGCCAGCAGGCCGGGATCCGTGGAGGATGAGCAGTTCTTC. Amino acid sequence: CASRPGSVEDEQFF.

The V and J genes are TRBV29-1 and TRBJ1-2, with TRBD1 as a possible D gene (5 bases). The V gene's germline CDR1 is SQVTM and CDR2 ANQGSEA. Trimming took 7 bases from V and 4 from J, leaving 13 bases between them. The CDR3 is 12 residues long. In nucleotides, the CDR3 is TGCAGCGCCAGGGTTATACTCTATGGCTACACCTTC. Translating it yields CSARVILYGYTF.

The rearrangement links TRBV9 to TRBJ2-7, with a possible D match to TRBD2 (7 bases). In germline, CDR1 is SGDLS, CDR2 YYNGEE. The V gene lost 1 base and the J gene lost 6 bases, with 14 bases spanning the gap. The CDR3 contains 14 residues. The CDR3 DNA follows: TGTGCCAGCAGCGTACTACAGGGAGGGGGCGAGCAGTACTTC. It codes for CASSVLQGGGEQYF.